The clone carrying this T cell receptor beta chain was detected only once. This specimen comes from a study of T cell changes during pregnancy in multiple sclerosis. The CDR3 contains 14 residues. Trimming left V 6 bases short and J 2 bases short, with 13 bases between. CDR1 and CDR2 (germline): MDHEN, SYDVKM. The protocol was immunoSEQ multiplex PCR, while the TCRdb copy is restricted to in-frame clones and leaves out a portion. The sample comprises tens of thousands of clones, 91% of which are singletons, and approximately 0.97% rests with the top ten. The sample here was peripheral blood, taken before pregnancy. The receptor was isolated from a female donor with multiple sclerosis, enrolled in a pregnancy study. The chain recombines TRBV28 with TRBJ2-5; the D gene is possibly TRBD1 (7 bases). CDR3 amino acids: CASRETGRQETQYF. The CDR3 nucleotides are TGTGCCAGCAGGGAGACAGGGAGGCAAGAGACCCAGTACTTC.